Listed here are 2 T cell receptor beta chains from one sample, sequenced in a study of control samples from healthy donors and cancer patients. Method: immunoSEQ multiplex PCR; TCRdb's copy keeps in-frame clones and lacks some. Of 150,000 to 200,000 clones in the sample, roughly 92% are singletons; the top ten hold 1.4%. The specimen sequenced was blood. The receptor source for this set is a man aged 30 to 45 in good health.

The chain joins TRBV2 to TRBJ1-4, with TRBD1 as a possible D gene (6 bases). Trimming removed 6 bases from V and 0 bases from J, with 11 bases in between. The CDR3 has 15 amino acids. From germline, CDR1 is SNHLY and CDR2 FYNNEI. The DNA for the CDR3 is TGTGCCAGCAGGGGAGGGGGTGCAACTAATGAAAAACTGTTTTTT. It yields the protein CASRGGGATNEKLFF. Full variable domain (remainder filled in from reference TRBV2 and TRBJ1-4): EPEVTQTPSHQVTQMGQEVILRCVPISNHLYFYWYRQILGQKVEFLVSFYNNEISEKSEIFDDQFSVERPDGSNFTLKIRSTKLEDSAMYFCASRGGGATNEKLFFGSGTQLSVL.

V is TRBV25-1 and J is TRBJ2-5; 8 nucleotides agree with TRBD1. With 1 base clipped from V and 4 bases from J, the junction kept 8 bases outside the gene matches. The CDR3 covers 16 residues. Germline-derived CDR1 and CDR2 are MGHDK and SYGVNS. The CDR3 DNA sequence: TGTGCCAGCAGTGAATCCCGTGGACAGGGAGGAGAGACCCAGTACTTC. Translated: CASSESRGQGGETQYF.